This T cell receptor (beta chain) was obtained from a study of shared clonotypes between healthy human individuals. Trimming pared 0 bases from V and 4 bases from J, leaving 4 bases between. The CDR3 has 13 amino acids. Germline CDR1 is MNHNY and CDR2 is SVGAGI (reference sequence). Naive CD8 cells lacked CD45RO and underwent positive selection for CCR7, leaving out terminally differentiated effector memory CD45RA+ cells. To note about this clone: Other DNA sequences from this sample encode an identical CDR3 as well.

Clones were sequenced by immunoSEQ multiplex PCR, and TCRdb holds only the in-frame ones, with some missing. The sample contains about 820,000 clones, around 92% of which appear only once. The origin of this receptor is a man younger than 40 in good health. The V and J genes are TRBV6-6 and TRBJ2-1; D gene ambiguous. The sequenced sample was naive CD8+ T cells sorted from blood. CDR3 residues: CASSYSGYNEQFF. The CDR3, as DNA: TGTGCCAGCAGTTACTCGGGGTACAATGAGCAGTTCTTC.